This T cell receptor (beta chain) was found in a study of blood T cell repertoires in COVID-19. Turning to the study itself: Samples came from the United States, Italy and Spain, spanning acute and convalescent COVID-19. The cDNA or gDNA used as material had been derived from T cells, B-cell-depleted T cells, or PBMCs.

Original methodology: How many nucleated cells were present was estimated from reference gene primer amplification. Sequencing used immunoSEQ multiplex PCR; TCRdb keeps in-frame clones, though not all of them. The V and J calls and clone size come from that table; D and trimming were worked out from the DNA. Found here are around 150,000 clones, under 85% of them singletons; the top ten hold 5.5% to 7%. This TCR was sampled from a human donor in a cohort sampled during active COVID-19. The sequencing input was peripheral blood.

CDR3 sequence: CASSPGQNTGELFF. The CDR3 DNA is TGTGCCAGCAGCCCGGGACAGAACACCGGGGAGCTGTTTTTT. V and J are TRBV9 and TRBJ2-2, with D possibly matching TRBD1 (6 bases). V lost 4 bases to trimming and J lost 1 base, with 8 bases between them. The length of the CDR3 is 14 residues. Germline V gene data show CDR1 as SGDLS and CDR2 as YYNGEE.